This passage covers 30 T cell receptor beta chains from one sample sequenced in a study of CD8 T cells in Susac syndrome. Random hexamers were used to reverse transcribe roughly 0.5 to 1 ug of RNA. TCRdb analysed the immunoSEQ multiplex PCR reads with MiXCR anew, one entry per CDR3 protein. The table has roughly 190,000 distinct CDR3 sequences, 90% to 95% seen once. Sequenced sample: CD4+ T cells from PBMCs. The receptor set was obtained from a human donor in good health.

In its sample, this clonotype was seen once. V and J are TRBV5-6 and TRBJ2-5; the D gene is possibly TRBD2 (5 bases). The CDR3 is 15 amino acids. CDR1 is SGHDT, CDR2 YYEEEE, per germline. Trimming removed 6 bases from V and 4 bases from J, with 19 bases in between. The CDR3 spells CASNKVSRRVETQYF. CDR3 DNA sequence: TGTGCCAGCAACAAAGTCTCGCGGCGGGTAGAGACCCAGTACTTC.

The chain couples TRBV3-1 to TRBJ2-1; TRBD2 agrees at 9 bases. The CDR3 extends over 15 amino acids. V dropped 4 bases and J dropped 4; count of bases not matched to a gene: 5. Germline V gene lookup returns CDR1 LGHDT and CDR2 YNNKEL (reference sequence). In nucleotides, the CDR3 is TGTGCCAGCAGCCGTAGCGGGGGTCGGTACAATGAGCAGTTCTTC. It translates to CASSRSGGRYNEQFF.

This chain links TRBV6-5 with TRBJ2-6, with a weak D call TRBD1 (6 bases). The V end was cut by 1 base, the J end by 0 bases, with 13 bases between. The CDR3 loop spans 18 amino acids. Germline lookup yields CDR1 MNHEY and CDR2 SVGAGI. The DNA of the CDR3 is TGTGCCAGCAGTTACTTCGGACAGACGTCCTCTGGGGCCAACGTCCTGACTTTC. This codes for CASSYFGQTSSGANVLTF.

The gene calls are TRBV2 and TRBJ1-2, with a tentative D call TRBD1 (6 bases). Trimming pared 8 bases from V and 7 bases from J, leaving 20 bases between. Per germline, CDR1 SNHLY and CDR2 FYNNEI. The CDR3 covers 14 residues. CDR3 DNA sequence: TGTGCCAGCCGTCCGGAGGGGGTCCTGTTTGGCTACACCTTC. As protein: CASRPEGVLFGYTF.

The gene calls are TRBV30 and TRBJ1-4; 10 nucleotides match TRBD1. The V gene end was trimmed by 5 bases and the J gene end by 7 bases; junction bases not matched to a gene: 7. Germline CDR1 GTSNPN, CDR2 SVGIG (reference sequence). This CDR3 spans 14 amino acids. CDR3 loop: CAWGPGQGTEKLFF. The CDR3 coding sequence is TGTGCCTGGGGACCGGGACAGGGGACTGAAAAACTGTTTTTT.

The chain joins TRBV20-1 to TRBJ2-4; 8 bases are shared with TRBD2. The CDR3 is 14 amino acids. J gave up 7 bases and V 3 bases, and 8 bases lay outside the gene matches. Germline V gene sequence: CDR1 DFQATT, CDR2 SNEGSKA (reference sequence). The CDR3 DNA reads TGCAGTGCTAGGACATTCGGACTAGCTAACATTCAGTACTTC. Translated, it gives CSARTFGLANIQYF.

The gene calls are TRBV27 and TRBJ2-2; D not resolved. The CDR3 is 16 residues long. V lost 4 bases to trimming and J lost 3 bases, with 15 bases between them. Germline CDR1 and CDR2: MNHEY and SMNVEV (reference sequence). The DNA for the CDR3 is TGTGCCAGCAGTTACCCAAGGGCTTCGGACACCGGGGAGCTGTTTTTT. Translation: CASSYPRASDTGELFF.

The chain carries TRBV28 and TRBJ2-7, with 7 nucleotides matching TRBD2. The CDR3 runs 14 residues. Germline assignment: CDR1 MDHEN and CDR2 SYDVKM. The junction had 7 bases not matched to a gene; V was cut back by 6 bases and J by 2 bases. CDR3 sequence reads: CASRPPTSAYEQYV. The CDR3, as DNA: TGTGCCAGCAGACCTCCTACTAGCGCCTACGAGCAGTACGTC.

The chain combines TRBV4-2 with TRBJ2-5; TRBD2 is a possible D gene (6 bases). The CDR3 sequence is 21 residues long. Trimming stripped 2 bases from V and 3 bases from J, with 31 bases between. CDR1 and CDR2 from the germline V gene are LGHNA and YNFKEQ. CDR3 bases: TGTGCCAGCAGCCAAAAGACACAGTTGGGGCCTAGCGTCAATAGGGAAGAGACCCAGTACTTC. It encodes CASSQKTQLGPSVNREETQYF.

The V gene is TRBV14, the J gene TRBJ1-4; TRBD1 agrees at 10 bases. V gave up 4 bases and J gave up 6 bases; unmatched junction bases: 5. The CDR3 consists of 15 residues. Germline V CDR1 and CDR2: SGHDN, FVKESK. The CDR3 DNA sequence: TGTGCCAGCAGCCCACAGGACAGGGGGTATGAAAAACTGTTTTTT. Residues: CASSPQDRGYEKLFF.

The chain combines TRBV7-6 with TRBJ2-7; 10 bases match TRBD2. This CDR3 region has 18 residues. The germline gives CDR1 SGHVS, CDR2 FNYEAQ. The V and J ends lost 2 bases and 3 bases, in that order; junction bases with no gene match: 13. The CDR3 region is CASSLRVAGGTGGYEQYF. The CDR3, as DNA: TGTGCCAGCAGCTTAAGGGTAGCGGGGGGTACGGGAGGCTACGAGCAGTACTTC.

The rearrangement links TRBV19 to TRBJ2-2; 9 bases fit TRBD1. This CDR3 is 17 amino acids long. V was clipped by 7 bases and J by 2 bases; unmatched bases: 11. Germline V gene sequence: CDR1 LNHDA, CDR2 SQIVND (reference sequence). The CDR3 spells CASMRDRDLRNTGELFF. CDR3 nucleotides: TGTGCCAGTATGAGGGACAGGGATCTCAGAAACACCGGGGAGCTGTTTTTT.

The chain joins TRBV6-2 or TRBV6-3 to TRBJ1-5; 12 bases map to TRBD1. The CDR3 spans 17 residues. Germline CDR1 is MNHEY and CDR2 is SVGEGT. The V segment lost 6 bases and the J segment 1 base; nucleotides outside the gene matches: 7. CDR3 in DNA: TGTGCCAGCAGCCGCCGGGACAGGGGGCCGAGCAATCAGCCCCAGCATTTT. This translates into CASSRRDRGPSNQPQHF.

The genes are TRBV6-2 or TRBV6-3 and TRBJ2-7; TRBD1 matches 9 bases. J gave up 3 bases and V 2 bases, and 5 bases lay outside the gene matches. CDR3 size: 15 residues. Germline V gene lookup returns CDR1 MNHEY and CDR2 SVGEGT. This chain's CDR3 is CASSYPGTGIYEQYV. CDR3 DNA sequence: TGTGCCAGCAGTTACCCCGGGACAGGGATCTACGAGCAGTACGTC.

J is TRBJ2-3 and V is TRBV7-9; 8 nucleotides match TRBD2. This CDR3 is 16 amino acids long. J lost 1 base, V lost 4 bases, and 7 bases had no gene match. The germline V gene encodes CDR1 SEHNR and CDR2 FQNEAQ (reference sequence). CDR3 sequence reads: CASSSRDSGGTDTQYF. CDR3 DNA: TGTGCCAGCAGCTCCCGGGATAGCGGGGGCACAGATACGCAGTATTTT.

The V gene is TRBV9, the J gene TRBJ1-6; no reliable D call. Germline CDR1 is SGDLS and CDR2 is YYNGEE. The CDR3 runs to 14 residues. V lost 1 base, J lost 6 bases, and 8 bases lay in between. The CDR3 nucleotides read TGTGCCAGCAGCGTAACATCGGGTAATTCACCCCTCCACTTT. This translates into CASSVTSGNSPLHF.

The table lists this clonotype with a count of one. The V call is TRBV20-1, the J call TRBJ2-3; 11 bases agree with TRBD1. Germline trimming cut 6 bases from V and 2 bases from J; bases unmatched to any gene: 7. Germline V gene data show CDR1 as DFQATT and CDR2 as SNEGSKA (reference sequence). There are 15 residues in the CDR3. CDR3 bases: TGCAGTGCCATTCGGACAGGGGGCGTCACAGATACGCAGTATTTT. This gives the protein CSAIRTGGVTDTQYF.

V usage is TRBV29-1 and J usage is TRBJ2-7, with D perhaps matching TRBD1 (7 bases). Trimming took 7 bases from V and 5 from J, leaving 18 bases between them. The germline V gene has CDR1 SQVTM and CDR2 ANQGSEA. This CDR3 is built from 13 residues. In nucleotides, the CDR3 is TGCAGCGCGGGTGGTCAGGGGGGCCACGAGCAGTACTTC. It yields the protein CSAGGQGGHEQYF.

This chain connects TRBV24-1 to TRBJ2-7; D assignment may be TRBD1 or TRBD2 (5 bases each). The CDR3 spans 13 residues. Germline CDR1 is KGHDR and CDR2 is SFDVKD. The V gene lost 10 bases and the J gene lost 2 bases, with 14 bases spanning the gap. The CDR3 nucleotides read TGTGCCACTCAAGAGGGGACGGCCTACGAGCAGTACTTC. Amino acids: CATQEGTAYEQYF.

The chain combines TRBV5-1 with TRBJ1-1; 8 bases fit TRBD1. Germline V gene lookup returns CDR1 SGHRS and CDR2 YFSETQ. This CDR3 is 15 amino acids long. Trimming at V came to 3 bases and at J to 5 bases, leaving 9 bases not matched to a gene. As DNA, the CDR3 is TGCGCCAGCAGCTCAAGGACAGGGATGTGGACTGAAGCTTTCTTT. Translated: CASSSRTGMWTEAFF.

The chain is built from TRBV13 and TRBJ2-2, with D unclear. V gave up 5 bases and J gave up 6 bases, with 7 bases separating them. The CDR3 is 12 amino acids. The germline gives CDR1 PRHDT, CDR2 FYEKMQ (reference sequence). As DNA, the CDR3 is TGTGCCAGCAGCCCACTCCCCGGGGAGCTGTTTTTT. Protein sequence: CASSPLPGELFF.

The count of this clonotype is one. The chain carries TRBV12-3 or TRBV12-4 and TRBJ1-6, with D possibly being TRBD1 (5 bases). CDR3 length equals 15 residues. Trimming left V 6 bases short and J 7 bases short, with 16 bases between. The CDR3 DNA is TGTGCCAGCAGCCCGAGGGGTCTCCAAAATTCACCCCTCCACTTT. It codes for CASSPRGLQNSPLHF.

The rearrangement uses TRBV4-3 and TRBJ1-1, with TRBD1 as a possible D gene (5 bases). The CDR3 has 14 residues. CDR1 and CDR2 from the germline V gene are LGHNA and YSLEER. The ends were cut back, 4 bases at V and 3 bases at J, with 12 bases in the middle. The DNA for the CDR3 is TGCGCCAGCAGCCCGCGTGGGGGGTACACTGAAGCTTTCTTT. It codes for CASSPRGGYTEAFF.

The rearrangement links TRBV29-1 to TRBJ2-5; D gene ambiguous. Trimming removed 7 bases at V and 5 bases at J, with 17 bases between. The CDR3 has 13 amino acids. Germline values: CDR1 SQVTM, CDR2 ANQGSEA. CDR3 DNA: TGCAGCGCCAGCAGAGCGCCCCGGGAGACCCAGTACTTC. Amino acids: CSASRAPRETQYF.

The J gene is TRBJ2-1, the V gene TRBV18, with D possibly called TRBD1 or TRBD2 (6 bases each). Per germline, CDR1 KGHSH and CDR2 LQKENI. The CDR3 runs 16 residues. Trimming stripped 0 bases from V and 6 bases from J, with 15 bases between. The chain's CDR3 is CASSPPGGMKSNEQFF. In DNA, the CDR3 is TGTGCCAGCTCACCACCGGGGGGCATGAAGTCCAATGAGCAGTTCTTC.

The chain recombines TRBV19 with TRBJ1-5; D is ambiguous. V was pared by 7 bases and J by 2 bases, with 15 bases between. The CDR3 sequence is 15 residues long. CDR1 and CDR2 (germline): LNHDA, SQIVND (reference sequence). CDR3 nucleotides: TGTGCCAGTACCAATGGTGTCACCGGCAATCAGCCCCAGCATTTT. Translated, it gives CASTNGVTGNQPQHF.

The chain joins TRBV23-1 to TRBJ1-2; 10 positions agree with TRBD1. TRBV23-1 is reported as an ORF; its role is uncertain. The J segment lost 0 bases and the V segment lost 2 bases, leaving 0 bases of the junction unmatched. The CDR3 spans 15 residues. DNA for the CDR3: TGCGCCAGCAGTCAAGACAGGGGGCCTAACTATGGCTACACCTTC. It encodes CASSQDRGPNYGYTF.

This clonotype occurred once. The V and J genes are TRBV2 and TRBJ1-4; D uncertain. V lost 5 bases and J 0 bases, leaving 13 bases between the germline ends. From germline, CDR1 is SNHLY and CDR2 FYNNEI. The CDR3 has 16 amino acids. CDR3 sequence reads: CASSPRQAATNEKLFF. The CDR3 DNA sequence: TGTGCCAGCAGTCCCCGTCAGGCCGCAACTAATGAAAAACTGTTTTTT.

V usage is TRBV5-1 and J usage is TRBJ2-7; 9 nucleotides line up with TRBD1. From germline, CDR1 is SGHRS and CDR2 YFSETQ. Trimming cost V 9 bases and J 6 bases; bases outside gene matches: 4. There are 11 residues in the CDR3. The CDR3 region has the DNA TGCGCCACATCGGACAGGGGCGAGCAGTACTTC. Translated, it gives CATSDRGEQYF.

This chain joins TRBV5-1 and TRBJ2-1; 15 bases align to TRBD2. J was trimmed by 10 bases and V by 5 bases; bases with no gene match: 7. The CDR3 contains 15 residues. Germline CDR1 reads SGHRS; CDR2 reads YFSETQ. The CDR3 spells CASRSAGTSGGEQFF. The CDR3 region has the DNA TGCGCCAGCAGATCTGCCGGGACTAGCGGGGGGGAGCAGTTCTTC.